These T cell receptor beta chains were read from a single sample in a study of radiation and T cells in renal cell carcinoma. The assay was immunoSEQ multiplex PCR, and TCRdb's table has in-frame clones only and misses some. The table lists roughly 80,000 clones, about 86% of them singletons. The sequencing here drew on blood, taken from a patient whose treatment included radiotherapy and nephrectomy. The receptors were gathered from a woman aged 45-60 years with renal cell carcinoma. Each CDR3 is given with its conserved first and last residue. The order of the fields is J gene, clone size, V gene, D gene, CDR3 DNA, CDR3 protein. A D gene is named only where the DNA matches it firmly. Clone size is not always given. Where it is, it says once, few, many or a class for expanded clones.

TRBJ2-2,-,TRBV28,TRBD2,TGTGCCAGCAATAGACTAGCGGGGGCCAACACCGGGGAGCTGTTTTTT,CASNRLAGANTGELFF
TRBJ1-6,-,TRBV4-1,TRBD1,TGCGCCAGCAGCCAGCTCCGGGACAGTCATAATTCACCCCTCCACTTT,CASSQLRDSHNSPLHF
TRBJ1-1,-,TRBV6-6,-,TGTGCCAGCAGTTACGGGCTGGGCACTGAAGCTTTCTTT,CASSYGLGTEAFF
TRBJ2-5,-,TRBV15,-,TGTGCCACCAGGGCGGCAGGGGGGTACGGAGAGACCCAGTACTTC,CATRAAGGYGETQYF
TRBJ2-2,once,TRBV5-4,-,TGTGCCAGCAGCCAAGAGTCTATCGCGAACACCGGGGAGCTGTTTTTT,CASSQESIANTGELFF
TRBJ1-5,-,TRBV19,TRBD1,TGTGCCAGTAGGACAGGGGTGGCTGGGAATCAGCCCCAGCATTTT,CASRTGVAGNQPQHF
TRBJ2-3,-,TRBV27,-,TGTGCCAGCAGGGTGGGCAGGGGTTTTACAGATACGCAGTATTTT,CASRVGRGFTDTQYF
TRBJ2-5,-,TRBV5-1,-,TGCGCCAGCAGCTTGATGGATGTGGAGACCCAGTACTTC,CASSLMDVETQYF
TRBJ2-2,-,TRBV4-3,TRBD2,TGCGCCAGCAGCCAAGATCCGCTAGGACACGGGAGGTCCGGGGAGCTGTTTTTT,CASSQDPLGHGRSGELFF
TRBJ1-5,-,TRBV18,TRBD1,TGTGCCAGCTCACTGGGACAGAGAGATCAGCCCCAGCATTTT,CASSLGQRDQPQHF
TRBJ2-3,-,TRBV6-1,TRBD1,TGTGCCAGCAGTGATTCCCAGGGGGTAGATACGCAGTATTTT,CASSDSQGVDTQYF
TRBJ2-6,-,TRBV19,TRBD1,TGTGCCAGTACCGACAGGGGGAGATCTGGGGCCAACGTCCTGACTTTC,CASTDRGRSGANVLTF
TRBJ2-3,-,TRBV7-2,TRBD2,TGTGCCAGCAGCCAACATAGACTAGCGGGGGGTCCCACAGATACGCAGTATTTT,CASSQHRLAGGPTDTQYF
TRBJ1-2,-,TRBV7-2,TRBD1,TGTGCCAGCAGCCGGCGGACAGGGGACCTCTATGGCTACACCTTC,CASSRRTGDLYGYTF
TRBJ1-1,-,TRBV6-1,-,TGTGCCAGCAGCCATAGTAGACAGGAAGCTTTCTTT,CASSHSRQEAFF
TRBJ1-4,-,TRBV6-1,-,TGTGCCACCTTAATTAATGAAAAACTGTTTTTT,CATLINEKLFF
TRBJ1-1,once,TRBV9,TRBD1,TGTGCCAGCAGCGTAGGACAGGGGAACACTGAAGCTTTCTTT,CASSVGQGNTEAFF
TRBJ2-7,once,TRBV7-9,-,TGTGCCAGCAGCTCAGGTGGACGGATCGGCTACGAGCAGTACTTC,CASSSGGRIGYEQYF